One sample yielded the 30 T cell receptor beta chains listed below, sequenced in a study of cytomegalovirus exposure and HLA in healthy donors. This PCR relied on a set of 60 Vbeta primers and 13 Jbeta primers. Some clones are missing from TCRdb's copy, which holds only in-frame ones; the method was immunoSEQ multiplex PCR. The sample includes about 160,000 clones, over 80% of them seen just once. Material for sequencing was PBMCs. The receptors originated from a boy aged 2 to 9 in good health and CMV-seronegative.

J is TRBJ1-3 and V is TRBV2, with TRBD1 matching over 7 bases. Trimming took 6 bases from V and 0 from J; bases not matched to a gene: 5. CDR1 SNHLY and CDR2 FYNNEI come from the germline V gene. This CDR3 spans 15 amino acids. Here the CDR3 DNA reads TGTGCCAGCAGAAGGGACAGCGGCTCTGGAAACACCATATATTTT. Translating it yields CASRRDSGSGNTIYF.

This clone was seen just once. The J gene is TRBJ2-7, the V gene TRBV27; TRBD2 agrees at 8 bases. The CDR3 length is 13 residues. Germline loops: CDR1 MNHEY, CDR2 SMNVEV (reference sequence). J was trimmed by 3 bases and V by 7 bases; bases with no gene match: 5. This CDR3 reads CASKTTSDYEQYF. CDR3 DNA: TGTGCCAGCAAAACGACTAGCGACTACGAGCAGTACTTC.

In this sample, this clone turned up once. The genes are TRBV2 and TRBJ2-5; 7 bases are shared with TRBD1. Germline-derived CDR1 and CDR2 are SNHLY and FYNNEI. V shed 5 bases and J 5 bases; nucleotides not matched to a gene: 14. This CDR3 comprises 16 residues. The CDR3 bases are TGTGCCAGCAGTTCAGAGGGTACAGGGGCTGGGGAGACCCAGTACTTC. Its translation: CASSSEGTGAGETQYF.

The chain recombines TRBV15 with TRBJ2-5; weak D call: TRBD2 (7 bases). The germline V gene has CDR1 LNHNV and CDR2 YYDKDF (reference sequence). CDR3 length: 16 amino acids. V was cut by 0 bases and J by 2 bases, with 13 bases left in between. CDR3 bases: TGTGCCACCAGCAGAGATTGGGGGGGCGGTCAAGAGACCCAGTACTTC. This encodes CATSRDWGGGQETQYF.

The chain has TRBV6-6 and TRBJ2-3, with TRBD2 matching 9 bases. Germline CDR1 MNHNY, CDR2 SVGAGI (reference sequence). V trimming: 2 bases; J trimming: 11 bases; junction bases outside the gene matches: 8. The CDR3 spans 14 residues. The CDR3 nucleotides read TGTGCCAGCAGTTACGGGGCGGGGGGGCGCGAGCAGTATTTT. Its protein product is CASSYGAGGREQYF.

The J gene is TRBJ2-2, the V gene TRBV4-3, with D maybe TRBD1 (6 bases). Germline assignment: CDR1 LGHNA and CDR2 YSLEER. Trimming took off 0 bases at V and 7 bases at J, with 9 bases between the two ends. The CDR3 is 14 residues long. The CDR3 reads CASSQDRGGGELFF. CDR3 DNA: TGCGCCAGCAGCCAAGATCGAGGGGGCGGGGAGCTGTTTTTT.

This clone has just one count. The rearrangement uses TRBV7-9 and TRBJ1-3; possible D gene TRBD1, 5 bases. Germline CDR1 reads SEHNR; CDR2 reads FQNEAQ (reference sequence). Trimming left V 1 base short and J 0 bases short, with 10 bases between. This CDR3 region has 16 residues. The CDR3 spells CASSLGDFLSGNTIYF. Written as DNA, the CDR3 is TGTGCCAGCAGCTTAGGGGACTTTCTCTCTGGAAACACCATATATTTT.

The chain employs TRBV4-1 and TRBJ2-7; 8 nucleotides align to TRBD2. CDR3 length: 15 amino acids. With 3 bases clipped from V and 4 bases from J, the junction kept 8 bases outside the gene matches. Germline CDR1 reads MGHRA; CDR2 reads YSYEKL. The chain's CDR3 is CASSQLSGSTYEQYF. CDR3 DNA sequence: TGCGCCAGCAGCCAGTTAAGCGGGAGTACGTACGAGCAGTACTTC.

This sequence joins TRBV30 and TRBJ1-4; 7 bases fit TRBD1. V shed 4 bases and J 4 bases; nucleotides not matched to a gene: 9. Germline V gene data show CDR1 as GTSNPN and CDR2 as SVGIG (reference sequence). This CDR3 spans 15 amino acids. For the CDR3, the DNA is TGTGCCTGGAATTCTCCGGGGACAGTTAATGAAAAACTGTTTTTT. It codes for CAWNSPGTVNEKLFF.

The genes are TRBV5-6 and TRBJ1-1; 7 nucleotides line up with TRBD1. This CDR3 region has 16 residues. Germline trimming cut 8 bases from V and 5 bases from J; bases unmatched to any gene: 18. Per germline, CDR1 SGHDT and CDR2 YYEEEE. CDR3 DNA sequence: TGTGCCAGTTTCGAAGGGGGCATCCGGGGGAGTACTGAAGCTTTCTTT. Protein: CASFEGGIRGSTEAFF.

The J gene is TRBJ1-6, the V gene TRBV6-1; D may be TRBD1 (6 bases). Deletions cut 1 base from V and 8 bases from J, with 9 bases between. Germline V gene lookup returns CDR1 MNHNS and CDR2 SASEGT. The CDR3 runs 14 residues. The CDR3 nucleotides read TGTGCCAGCAGTGAAGGGCAGGGGTATTCACCCCTCCACTTT. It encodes CASSEGQGYSPLHF.

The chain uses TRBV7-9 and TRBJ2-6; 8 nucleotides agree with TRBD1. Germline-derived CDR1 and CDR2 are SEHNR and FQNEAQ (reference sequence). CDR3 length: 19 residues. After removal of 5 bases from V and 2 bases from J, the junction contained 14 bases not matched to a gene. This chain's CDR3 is CASSQPTTGVGTGANVLTF. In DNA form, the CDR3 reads TGTGCCAGCAGCCAACCTACGACAGGGGTCGGTACTGGGGCCAACGTCCTGACTTTC.

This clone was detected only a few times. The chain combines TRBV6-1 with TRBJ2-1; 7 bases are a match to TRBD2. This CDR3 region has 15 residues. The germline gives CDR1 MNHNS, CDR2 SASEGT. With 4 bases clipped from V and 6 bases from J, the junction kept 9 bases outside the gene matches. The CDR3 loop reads CASSAPTSPSNEQFF. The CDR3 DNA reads TGTGCCAGCAGTGCCCCGACTAGCCCTTCCAATGAGCAGTTCTTC.

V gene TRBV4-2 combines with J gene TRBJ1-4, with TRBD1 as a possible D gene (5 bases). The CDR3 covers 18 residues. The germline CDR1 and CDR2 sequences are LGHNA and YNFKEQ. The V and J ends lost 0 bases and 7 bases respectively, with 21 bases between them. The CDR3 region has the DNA TGTGCCAGCAGCCAAGATCCATCAGGGCCGGCCCTTGGTGAAAAACTGTTTTTT. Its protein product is CASSQDPSGPALGEKLFF.

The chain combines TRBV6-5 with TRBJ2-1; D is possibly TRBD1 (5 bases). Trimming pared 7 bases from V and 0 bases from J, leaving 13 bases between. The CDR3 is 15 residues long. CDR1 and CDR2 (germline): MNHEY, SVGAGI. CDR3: CASTLSGASYNEQFF. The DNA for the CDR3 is TGTGCCAGCACACTAAGTGGGGCCTCCTACAATGAGCAGTTCTTC.

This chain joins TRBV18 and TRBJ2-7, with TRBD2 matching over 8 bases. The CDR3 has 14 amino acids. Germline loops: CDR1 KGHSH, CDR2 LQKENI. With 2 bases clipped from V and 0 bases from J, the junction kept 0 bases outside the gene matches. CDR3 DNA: TGTGCCAGCTCACCAAGCGGGGGCTCCTACGAGCAGTACTTC. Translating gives CASSPSGGSYEQYF.

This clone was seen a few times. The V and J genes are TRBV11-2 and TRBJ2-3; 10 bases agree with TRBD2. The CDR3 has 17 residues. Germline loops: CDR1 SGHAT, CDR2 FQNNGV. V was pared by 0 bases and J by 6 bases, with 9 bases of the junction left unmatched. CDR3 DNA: TGTGCCAGCAGCTTAGAGGCTAGCGGGAGAATCAGGGATACGCAGTATTTT. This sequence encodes CASSLEASGRIRDTQYF. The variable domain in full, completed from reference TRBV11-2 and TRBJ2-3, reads EAGVAQSPRYKIIEKRQSVAFWCNPISGHATLYWYQQILGQGPKLLIQFQNNGVVDDSQLPKDRFSAERLKGVDSTLKIQPAKLEDSAVYLCASSLEASGRIRDTQYFGPGTRLTVL.

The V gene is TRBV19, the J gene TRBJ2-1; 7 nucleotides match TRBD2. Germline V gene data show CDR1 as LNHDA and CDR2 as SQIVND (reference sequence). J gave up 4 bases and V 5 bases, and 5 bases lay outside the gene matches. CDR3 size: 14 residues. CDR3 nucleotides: TGTGCCAGTAGTGATCTAGCGGTATACAATGAGCAGTTCTTC. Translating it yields CASSDLAVYNEQFF. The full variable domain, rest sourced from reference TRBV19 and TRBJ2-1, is DGGITQSPKYLFRKEGQNVTLSCEQNLNHDAMYWYRQDPGQGLRLIYYSQIVNDFQKGDIAEGYSVSREKKESFPLTVTSAQKNPTAFYLCASSDLAVYNEQFFGPGTRLTVL.

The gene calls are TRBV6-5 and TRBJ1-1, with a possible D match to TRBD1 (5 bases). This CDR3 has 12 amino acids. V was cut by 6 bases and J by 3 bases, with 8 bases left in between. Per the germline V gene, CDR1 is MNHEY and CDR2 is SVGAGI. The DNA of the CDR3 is TGTGCCAGCAGGTCGGGGGACACTGAAGCTTTCTTT. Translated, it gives CASRSGDTEAFF.

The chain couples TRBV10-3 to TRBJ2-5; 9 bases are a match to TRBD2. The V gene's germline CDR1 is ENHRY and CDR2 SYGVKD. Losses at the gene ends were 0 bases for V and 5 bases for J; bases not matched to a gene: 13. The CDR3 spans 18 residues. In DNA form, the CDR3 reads TGTGCCATCAGTGAGTCGATTCTAGCGGGAAGCTCAGAGGAGACCCAGTACTTC. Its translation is CAISESILAGSSEETQYF.

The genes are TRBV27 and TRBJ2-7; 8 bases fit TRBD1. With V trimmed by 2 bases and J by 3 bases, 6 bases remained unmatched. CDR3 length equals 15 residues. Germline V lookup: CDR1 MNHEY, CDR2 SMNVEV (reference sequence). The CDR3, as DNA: TGTGCCAGCAGTTTAAGCTCAGGGGGCCGCTACGAGCAGTACTTC. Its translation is CASSLSSGGRYEQYF.

This chain's CDR3 is CASSFSGGLLRSPLHF. DNA for the CDR3: TGCGCCAGCAGCTTTTCGGGGGGATTACTACGGTCACCCCTCCACTTT. The chain links TRBV5-1 to TRBJ1-6, with D possibly matching TRBD1 (5 bases). The CDR3 spans 16 residues. V was trimmed by 2 bases and J by 10 bases, leaving 19 bases between them. Germline loops: CDR1 SGHRS, CDR2 YFSETQ.

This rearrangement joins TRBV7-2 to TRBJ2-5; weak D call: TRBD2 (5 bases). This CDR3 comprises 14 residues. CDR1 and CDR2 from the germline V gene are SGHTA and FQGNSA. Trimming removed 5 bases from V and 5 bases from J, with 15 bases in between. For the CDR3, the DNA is TGTGCCAGCAGCACCTCGACTATCCCGGAGACCCAGTACTTC. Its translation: CASSTSTIPETQYF.

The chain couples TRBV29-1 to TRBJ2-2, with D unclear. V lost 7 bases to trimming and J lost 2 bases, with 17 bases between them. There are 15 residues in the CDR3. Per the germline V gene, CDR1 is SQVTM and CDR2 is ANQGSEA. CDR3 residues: CSAMNPDTNTGELFF. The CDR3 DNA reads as TGCAGCGCCATGAACCCAGACACAAACACCGGGGAGCTGTTTTTT.

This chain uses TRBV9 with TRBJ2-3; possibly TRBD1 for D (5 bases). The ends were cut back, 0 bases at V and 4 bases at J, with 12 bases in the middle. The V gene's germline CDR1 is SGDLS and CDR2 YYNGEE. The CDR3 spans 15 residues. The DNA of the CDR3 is TGTGCCAGCAGCGTAGCCTCAGGGAAGCCAGATACGCAGTATTTT. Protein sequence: CASSVASGKPDTQYF.

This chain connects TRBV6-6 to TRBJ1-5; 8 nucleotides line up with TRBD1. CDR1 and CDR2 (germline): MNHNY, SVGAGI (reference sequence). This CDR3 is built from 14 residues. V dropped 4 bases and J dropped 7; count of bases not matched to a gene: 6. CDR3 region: CASSLQGGRQPQHF. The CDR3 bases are TGTGCCAGCAGTTTACAGGGGGGGAGGCAGCCCCAGCATTTT.

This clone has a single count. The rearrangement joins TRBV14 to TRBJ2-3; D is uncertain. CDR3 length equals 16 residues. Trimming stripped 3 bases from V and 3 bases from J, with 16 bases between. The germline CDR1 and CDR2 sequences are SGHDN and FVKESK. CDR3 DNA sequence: TGTGCCAGCAGCCAGGCCGGGTTAGAAAGAACAGATACGCAGTATTTT. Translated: CASSQAGLERTDTQYF. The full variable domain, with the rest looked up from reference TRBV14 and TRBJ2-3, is EAGVTQFPSHSVIEKGQTVTLRCDPISGHDNLYWYRRVMGKEIKFLLHFVKESKQDESGMPNNRFLAERTGGTYSTLKVQPAELEDSGVYFCASSQAGLERTDTQYFGPGTRLTVL.

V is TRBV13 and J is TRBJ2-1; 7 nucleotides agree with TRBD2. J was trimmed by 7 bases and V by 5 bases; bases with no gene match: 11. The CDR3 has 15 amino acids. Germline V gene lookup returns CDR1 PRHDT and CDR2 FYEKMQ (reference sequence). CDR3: CASSHRDYYGNEQFF. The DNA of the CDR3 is TGTGCCAGCAGCCACCGGGACTATTACGGGAATGAGCAGTTCTTC.

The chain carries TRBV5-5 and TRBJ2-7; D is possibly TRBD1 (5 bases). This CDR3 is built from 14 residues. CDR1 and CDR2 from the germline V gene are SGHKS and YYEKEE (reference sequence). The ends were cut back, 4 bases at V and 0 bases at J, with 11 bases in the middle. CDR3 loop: CASSPTGDSYEQYF. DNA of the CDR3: TGTGCCAGCAGCCCCACAGGAGACTCCTACGAGCAGTACTTC.

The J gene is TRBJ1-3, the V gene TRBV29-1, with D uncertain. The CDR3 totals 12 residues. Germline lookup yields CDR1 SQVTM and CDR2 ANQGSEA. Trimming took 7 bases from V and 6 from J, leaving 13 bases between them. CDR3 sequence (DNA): TGCAGCGCCGGGATTTCGGAAAACACCATATATTTT. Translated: CSAGISENTIYF. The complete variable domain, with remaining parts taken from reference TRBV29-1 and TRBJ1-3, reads SAVISQKPSRDICQRGTSLTIQCQVDSQVTMMFWYRQQPGQSLTLIATANQGSEATYESGFVIDKFPISRPNLTFSTLTVSNMSPEDSSIYLCSAGISENTIYFGEGSWLTVV.